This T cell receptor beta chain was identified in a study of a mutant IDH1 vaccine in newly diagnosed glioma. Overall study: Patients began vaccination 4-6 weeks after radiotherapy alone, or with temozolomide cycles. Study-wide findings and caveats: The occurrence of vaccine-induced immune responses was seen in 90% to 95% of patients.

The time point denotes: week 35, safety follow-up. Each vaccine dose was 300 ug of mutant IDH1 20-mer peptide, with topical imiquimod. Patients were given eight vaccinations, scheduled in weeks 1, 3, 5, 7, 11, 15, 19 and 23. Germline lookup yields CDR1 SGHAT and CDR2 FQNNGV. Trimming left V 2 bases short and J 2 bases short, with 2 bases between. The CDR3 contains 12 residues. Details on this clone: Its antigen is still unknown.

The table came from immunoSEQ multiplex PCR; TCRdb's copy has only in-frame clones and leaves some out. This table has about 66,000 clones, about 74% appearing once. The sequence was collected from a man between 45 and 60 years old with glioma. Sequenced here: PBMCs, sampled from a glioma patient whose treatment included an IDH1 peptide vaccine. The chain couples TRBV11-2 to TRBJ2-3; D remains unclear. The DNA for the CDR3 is TGTGCCAGCAGCTTAATCACAGATACGCAGTATTTT. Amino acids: CASSLITDTQYF.